This TCR beta chain was observed in a study of cytomegalovirus exposure and HLA in healthy donors. The CDR3 has 16 residues. The germline V gene encodes CDR1 PRHDT and CDR2 FYEKMQ (reference sequence). V trimming: 3 bases; J trimming: 1 base; junction bases outside the gene matches: 3. A multiplex PCR was run with 60 Vbeta primers and 13 Jbeta primers. TCRdb's copy holds only in-frame clones and misses some; the assay was immunoSEQ multiplex PCR. In the table there are approximately 110,000 clones, 65% to 85% of which are singletons. What was sequenced was PBMCs. The source is a man between 18 and 29 years old in good health and CMV-seronegative. The J gene is TRBJ2-1, the V gene TRBV13, with TRBD2 matching over 10 bases. The CDR3 DNA follows: TGTGCCAGCAGCTTTCCTAGCGGGAGATCCTACAATGAGCAGTTCTTC. As protein: CASSFPSGRSYNEQFF.